This T cell receptor beta chain originates from a study of T-cell reconstitution after alpha-beta-depleted transplantation in children. The germline V gene has CDR1 MDHEN and CDR2 SYDVKM. The CDR3 is made up of 15 amino acids. V lost 4 bases and J lost 4; bases outside the gene matches: 5. Molecular barcoding with unique molecular identifiers was used for the TCRbeta library. TCRdb itself ran the PCR reads through MiXCR, one entry per CDR3 protein. The profile shows some 340,000 distinct CDR3 sequences, 10% of them singletons. Sequenced here: PBMCs from the stem cell graft donor, sampled from the stem cell graft. The receptor was isolated from a human donor who donated a stem cell graft to a child with acute lymphoblastic leukemia. The chain carries TRBV28 and TRBJ1-5, with 9 bases that match TRBD1. The CDR3 loop reads CASSSPGTGNQPQHF. DNA of the CDR3: TGTGCCAGCAGTTCCCCCGGGACAGGGAATCAGCCCCAGCATTTT.